This TCR beta chain was identified during a study of CD8 T cells in ankylosing spondylitis (dated 2017 in TCRdb). Regarding the research as a whole: To find TCR variants linked to disease, the study profiled T cell receptor beta repertoires in ankylosing spondylitis patients and healthy donors. Samples of peripheral blood were taken, and for ankylosing spondylitis patients, synovial fluid was collected as well. The full study cohort comprised some 27 ankylosing spondylitis patients and about 110 healthy donors.

The instrument was an Illumina HiSeq 2500. Quantitative 5'-RACE with molecular barcodes was the method used to prepare the TCR beta libraries. In the original analysis: A new computational method based on a probabilistic model of VDJ rearrangement was used to identify disease-linked TCR variants. TCRdb reran the public reads through fastp at Q25 and MiXCR, keeping productive beta chains. Here each entry gathers all rows of one CDR3 protein and keeps the most common genes and DNA. The V and J calls were determined by TCRdb, not by the authors. The sample yields around 300,000 distinct CDR3 sequences; less than 25% were counted once. Roughly 3.4% of the sample is taken by the ten largest. As regards this clonotype: The target of this receptor is not known. Base quality data are lacking; no much larger clone is found one base away.

At the junction V is shortened by 0 bases and J by 6 bases, with 9 bases in between. In the germline V gene, CDR1 corresponds to ENHRY and CDR2 to SYGVKD. The CDR3 covers 14 residues, taking in both the cysteine and the phenylalanine. Only the CDR3 region is kept as DNA, spanning 42 bases read in frame from base 1. Broad study findings and their caveats: Some motif variants were previously reported in synovial fluid and blood of reactive arthritis patients, suggesting common disease-initiation mechanisms. A TCR beta motif of about eight highly homologous amino acid variants appeared characteristic of blood from ankylosing spondylitis patients. The disease-linked clones were reported as significantly enriched in matched synovial fluid samples from ankylosing spondylitis patients. The disease-linked clones had a CD8+ phenotype and were found at relatively low frequencies in peripheral blood.

The sequenced sample was blood, either unsorted or a sorted T cell fraction (not recorded which). The clonotype was recovered from a female donor with ankylosing spondylitis or in good health (not recorded which). The chain was built from TRBV10-3 and TRBJ2-1; a tentative D call is TRBD2 (5 bases match). The sequence in DNA is TGTGCCATCAGTGAGTCGGCTAGCCGCAATGAGCAGTTCTTC. Its product reads: CAISESASRNEQFF.